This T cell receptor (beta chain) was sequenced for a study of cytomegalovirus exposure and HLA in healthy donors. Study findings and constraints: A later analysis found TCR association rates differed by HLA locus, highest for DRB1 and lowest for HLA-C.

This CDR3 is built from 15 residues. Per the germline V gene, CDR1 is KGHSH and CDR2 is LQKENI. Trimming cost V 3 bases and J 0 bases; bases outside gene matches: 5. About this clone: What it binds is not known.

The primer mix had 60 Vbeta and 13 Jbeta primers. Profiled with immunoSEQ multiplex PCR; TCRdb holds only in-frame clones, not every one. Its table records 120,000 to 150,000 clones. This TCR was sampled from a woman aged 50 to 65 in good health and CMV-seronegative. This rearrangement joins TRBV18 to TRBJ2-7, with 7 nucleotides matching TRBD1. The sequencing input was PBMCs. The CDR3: CASSPSRDSSYEQYF. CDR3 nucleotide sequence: TGTGCCAGCTCACCTTCCCGGGACAGCTCCTACGAGCAGTACTTC.